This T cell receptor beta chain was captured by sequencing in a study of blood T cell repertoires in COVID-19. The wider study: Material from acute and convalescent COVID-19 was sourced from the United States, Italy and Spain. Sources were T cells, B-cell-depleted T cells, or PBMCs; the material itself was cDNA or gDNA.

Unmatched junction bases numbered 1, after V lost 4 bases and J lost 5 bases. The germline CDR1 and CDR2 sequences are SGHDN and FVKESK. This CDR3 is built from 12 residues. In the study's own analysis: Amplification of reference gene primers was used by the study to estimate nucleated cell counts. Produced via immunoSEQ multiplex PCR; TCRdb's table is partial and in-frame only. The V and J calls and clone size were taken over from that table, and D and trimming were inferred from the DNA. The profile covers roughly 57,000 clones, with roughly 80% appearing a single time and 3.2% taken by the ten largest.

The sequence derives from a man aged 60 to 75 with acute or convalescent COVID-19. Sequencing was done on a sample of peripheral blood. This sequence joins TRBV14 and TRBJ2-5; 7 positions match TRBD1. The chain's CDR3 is CASSPDRETQYF. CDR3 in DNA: TGTGCCAGCAGCCCGGACAGGGAGACCCAGTACTTC.